This T cell receptor (beta chain) was profiled in a study of identical twins. The length of the CDR3 is 15 residues. Germline V gene data show CDR1 as SGHRS and CDR2 as YFSETQ. The ends were cut back, 0 bases at V and 1 base at J, with 10 bases in the middle. TCRdb ran MiXCR on the 5' RACE reads and lists one entry per CDR3 protein. The sample includes 640,000 or so distinct CDR3 sequences, roughly 6% of them seen just once. Many counts were recorded for this clonotype. The chain has TRBV5-1 and TRBJ2-5; D is ambiguous. The sample consisted of naive T cells sorted from blood. The TCR sequence derives from a man aged 18 to 30 in good health. For the CDR3, the DNA is TGCGCCAGCAGCTTGGTCCAACGGACCCAAGAGACCCAGTACTTC. Translated, it gives CASSLVQRTQETQYF.